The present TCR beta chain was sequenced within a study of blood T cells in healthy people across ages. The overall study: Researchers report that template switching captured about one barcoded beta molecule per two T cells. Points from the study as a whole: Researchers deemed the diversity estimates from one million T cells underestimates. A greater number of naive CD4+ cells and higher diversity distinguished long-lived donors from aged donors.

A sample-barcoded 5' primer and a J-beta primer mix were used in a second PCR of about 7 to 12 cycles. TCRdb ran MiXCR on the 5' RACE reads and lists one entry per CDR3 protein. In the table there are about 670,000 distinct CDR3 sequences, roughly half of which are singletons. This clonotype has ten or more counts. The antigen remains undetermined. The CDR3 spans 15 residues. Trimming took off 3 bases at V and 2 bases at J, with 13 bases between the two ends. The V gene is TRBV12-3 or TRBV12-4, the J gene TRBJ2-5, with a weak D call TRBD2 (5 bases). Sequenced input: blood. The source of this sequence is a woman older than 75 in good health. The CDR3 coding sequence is TGTGCCAGCAGTTTTTGGTCTAGCCGACAAGAGACCCAGTACTTC. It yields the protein CASSFWSSRQETQYF.